There are a few counts of the clone carrying this T cell receptor (beta chain). Using RNA template, CDR3s of TCR alpha and beta were amplified with iRepertoire arm-PCR. TCRdb processed the multiplex PCR reads anew with MiXCR; each CDR3 protein has one entry. The sample holds about 20,000 distinct CDR3 sequences, under 30% seen once. The sample belongs to a study of glioma-infiltrating T cells. Germline lookup yields CDR1 SEHNR and CDR2 FQNEAQ (reference sequence). The J segment lost 9 bases and the V segment lost 5 bases, leaving 3 bases of the junction unmatched. The CDR3 consists of 11 residues. V usage is TRBV7-9 and J usage is TRBJ2-7; TRBD1 agrees at 8 bases. The material sequenced was glioma tissue, nonneoplastic brain tissue, or PBMCs (not recorded which). The origin of this receptor is a human donor with low-grade glioma or glioblastoma, undergoing nonglioma brain surgery, or in good health (not recorded which). The CDR3: CASSPGQGQYF. DNA of the CDR3: TGTGCCAGCAGCCCCGGACAGGGGCAGTACTTC. The full variable domain, completed using reference TRBV7-9 and TRBJ2-7, is DTGVSQNPRHKITKRGQNVTFRCDPISEHNRLYWYRQTLGQGPEFLTYFQNEAQLEKSRLLSDRFSAERPKGSFSTLEIQRTEQGDSAMYLCASSPGQGQYFGPGTRLTVT.